This T cell receptor beta chain derives from a study of tumor-infiltrating lymphocytes in localized non-small cell lung cancer. Study-level background: Each patient gave resected tumor and non-adjacent uninvolved lung tissue.

Remarks on this clone: The antigen remains undetermined.

J was trimmed by 8 bases and V by 5 bases; bases with no gene match: 13. The germline gives CDR1 SGHVS, CDR2 FNYEAQ. This CDR3 is built from 16 residues. Measured with immunoSEQ multiplex PCR; TCRdb has only the in-frame clones, and not every one. Among around 15,000 clones listed, roughly 40% were seen once. Study-wide points: Compared with uninvolved lung, tumors showed higher T cell infiltration by TCRbeta sequencing. IM1 and IM2 tumors showed no difference in T-cell fraction.

The sample taken for sequencing was lung tumor tissue. V usage is TRBV7-6 and J usage is TRBJ2-1; TRBD1 matches at 9 bases. This TCR was recovered from a human donor with non-small cell lung cancer. The CDR3 nucleotides read TGTGCCAGCAGCATCCGGGACAGGGAAGGGGGCGATGAGCAGTTCTTC. Amino acid sequence: CASSIRDREGGDEQFF. The whole variable domain, remainder taken from reference TRBV7-6 and TRBJ2-1, is GAGVSQSPRYKVTKRGQDVALRCDPISGHVSLYWYRQALGQGPEFLTYFNYEAQQDKSGLPNDRFSAERPEGSISTLTIQRTEQRDSAMYRCASSIRDREGGDEQFFGPGTRLTVL.